These 14 T cell receptor beta chains came from one sample sequenced in a study of T cell responses to AZD1222 COVID-19 vaccine. Method: immunoSEQ multiplex PCR; TCRdb's copy keeps in-frame clones and lacks some. Among approximately 31,000 clones, roughly 90% were seen once, and the ten largest hold around 13%. Sequencing was performed on peripheral blood, taken 28 days after the second AZD1222 dose. The receptors here all came from an adult who received the AZD1222 COVID-19 vaccine.

The chain has TRBV6-5 and TRBJ1-1; D unclear. Germline CDR1 reads MNHEY; CDR2 reads SVGAGI. The CDR3 spans 15 residues. V lost 0 bases to trimming and J lost 4 bases, with 12 bases between them. DNA of the CDR3: TGTGCCAGCAGTTACTCGAGTACGGGGATCACTGAAGCTTTCTTT. Protein sequence: CASSYSSTGITEAFF.

V is TRBV6-1 and J is TRBJ1-5; D may be TRBD1 (6 bases). There are 16 residues in the CDR3. Germline lookup yields CDR1 MNHNS and CDR2 SASEGT. V was trimmed by 4 bases and J by 0 bases, leaving 13 bases between them. The CDR3 DNA reads as TGTGCCAGCAGTGGCTACGGGACAATTAGCAATCAGCCCCAGCATTTT. Translation: CASSGYGTISNQPQHF.

This chain uses TRBV3-1 (or the pseudogene TRBV3-2) with TRBJ1-2, with 7 bases identical to TRBD1. CDR1 and CDR2 (germline): LGHDT, YNNKEL (reference sequence). Losses at the gene ends were 4 bases for V and 0 bases for J; bases not matched to a gene: 8. The CDR3 covers 16 residues. The chain's CDR3 is CASSRIGTATNYGYTF. The CDR3 DNA reads TGTGCCAGCAGCCGGATCGGGACAGCCACTAACTATGGCTACACCTTC.

This chain links TRBV19 with TRBJ1-6; D is unresolved. The CDR3 covers 17 residues. The ends were cut back, 1 base at V and 0 bases at J, with 10 bases in the middle. In germline, CDR1 is LNHDA, CDR2 SQIVND (reference sequence). CDR3 amino acids: CASSIGDPSSYNSPLHF. DNA of the CDR3: TGTGCCAGTAGTATAGGCGACCCGAGCTCCTATAATTCACCCCTCCACTTT.

This chain connects TRBV2 to TRBJ2-2; 7 positions match TRBD1. The J segment lost 6 bases and the V segment lost 5 bases, leaving 9 bases of the junction unmatched. CDR3 size: 15 residues. Germline V gene sequence: CDR1 SNHLY, CDR2 FYNNEI. CDR3 sequence (DNA): TGTGCCAGCAGTCAAGGACAGGCCGGAGCCGGGGAGCTGTTTTTT. As protein: CASSQGQAGAGELFF.

The rearrangement links TRBV6-5 to TRBJ2-7; no clear D. CDR1 and CDR2 (germline): MNHEY, SVGAGI. Trimming cost V 5 bases and J 7 bases, with 18 bases left between them. The CDR3 runs to 14 residues. Here the CDR3 DNA reads TGTGCCAGCAGTCAAAGCGCCTTACTCCGGGAGCAGTACTTC. Its protein product is CASSQSALLREQYF.

This clone was found a few times. The rearrangement links TRBV18 to TRBJ2-7; 10 positions match TRBD1. The junction had 5 bases not matched to a gene; V was cut back by 0 bases and J by 3 bases. Looked up from germline, CDR1 is KGHSH and CDR2 is LQKENI. The CDR3 covers 16 residues. The CDR3 region has the DNA TGTGCCAGCTCACCACCGGGGACAGGGGTACTCTACGAGCAGTACTTC. Its protein product is CASSPPGTGVLYEQYF. The variable domain in full, completed from reference TRBV18 and TRBJ2-7, reads NAGVMQNPRHLVRRRGQEARLRCSPMKGHSHVYWYRQLPEEGLKFMVYLQKENIIDESGMPKERFSAEFPKEGPSILRIQQVVRGDSAAYFCASSPPGTGVLYEQYFGPGTRLTVT.

This clone was recorded a few times. The chain is built from TRBV5-8 and TRBJ2-7; D is unclear. Trimming removed 1 base at V and 6 bases at J, with 11 bases between. CDR3 size: 13 residues. Per the germline V gene, CDR1 is SGHTS and CDR2 is YDEGEE. CDR3 region: CASSLLFGVEQYF. The CDR3, as DNA: TGTGCCAGCAGCTTGTTGTTTGGGGTCGAGCAGTACTTC.

V gene TRBV3-1 (or the pseudogene TRBV3-2) combines with J gene TRBJ1-1; D call uncertain. The germline CDR1 and CDR2 sequences are LGHDT and YNNKEL (reference sequence). The V end was cut by 1 base, the J end by 5 bases, with 11 bases between. This CDR3 region has 14 residues. CDR3 in amino acids: CASSQGWGVTEAFF. The CDR3 DNA reads TGTGCCAGCAGCCAAGGGTGGGGAGTTACTGAAGCTTTCTTT.

The chain joins TRBV6-1 to TRBJ2-1; a possible D gene is TRBD1 (6 bases). This CDR3 is built from 16 residues. Germline V gives CDR1 MNHNS, CDR2 SASEGT. Trimming took 2 bases from V and 4 from J, leaving 15 bases between them. The CDR3 DNA sequence: TGTGCCAGCAGTGAAACAGGGAGTTCTTCATACAATGAGCAGTTCTTC. Translated, it gives CASSETGSSSYNEQFF.

The chain is built from TRBV28 and TRBJ1-2, with 11 bases aligning to TRBD1. CDR3 length: 16 residues. The junction had 10 bases not matched to a gene; V was cut back by 6 bases and J by 4 bases. In germline, CDR1 is MDHEN, CDR2 SYDVKM. The DNA for the CDR3 is TGTGCCAGCAGCATACCCGGGACAGGGGGGACCTATGGCTACACCTTC. It is translated as CASSIPGTGGTYGYTF.

This sequence joins TRBV10-3 and TRBJ2-7, with D perhaps TRBD1 or TRBD2 (5 bases each). V shed 6 bases and J shed 6 bases, with 9 bases lying between them. Per the germline V gene, CDR1 is ENHRY and CDR2 is SYGVKD. This CDR3 has 11 amino acids. The CDR3 loop is CAIRGESEQYF. DNA for the CDR3: TGTGCCATCAGGGGGGAAAGCGAGCAGTACTTC.

The J gene is TRBJ2-5, the V gene TRBV11-2, with 7 bases fitting TRBD1. Germline CDR1 SGHAT, CDR2 FQNNGV. The CDR3 loop spans 15 amino acids. V shed 4 bases and J 5 bases; nucleotides not matched to a gene: 10. CDR3 protein: CASSSIRQGYETQYF. CDR3 DNA: TGTGCCAGCAGCTCGATTAGACAGGGCTACGAGACCCAGTACTTC. Full variable domain (remainder filled in from reference TRBV11-2 and TRBJ2-5): EAGVAQSPRYKIIEKRQSVAFWCNPISGHATLYWYQQILGQGPKLLIQFQNNGVVDDSQLPKDRFSAERLKGVDSTLKIQPAKLEDSAVYLCASSSIRQGYETQYFGPGTRLLVL.

The chain uses TRBV4-2 and TRBJ2-3, with 13 bases that match TRBD2. Germline CDR1 reads LGHNA; CDR2 reads YNFKEQ. The V segment lost 2 bases and the J segment 0 bases; nucleotides outside the gene matches: 5. The CDR3 covers 18 residues. This chain's CDR3 is CASSQRTSGGVSTDTQYF. The CDR3 region has the DNA TGTGCCAGCAGCCAACGGACTAGCGGGGGAGTTAGCACAGATACGCAGTATTTT.